This TCR beta chain was identified during a study of PD-1 blockade in classical Hodgkin lymphoma. From germline, CDR1 is MNHEY and CDR2 SMNVEV (reference sequence). V lost 2 bases and J 9 bases, leaving 17 bases between the germline ends. The CDR3 consists of 15 residues. Following autologous stem cell transplantation, relapse occurred in every patient, and exposure to brentuximab vedotin varied. Study conclusions and caveats: Those patients who began receiving nivolumab less than 1 year after ASCT had lower diversity, and they were excluded. CD4+ TCR diversity climbed significantly by C4D1, unlike CD8+ TCR diversity. Complete responders' baseline diversity resembled that of newly diagnosed patients. Reported findings placed baseline TCR diversity lower in newly diagnosed patients (compared with healthy donors).

This clone was counted only a few times. The antigen is undetermined. Generated by immunoSEQ multiplex PCR, the TCRdb table keeps only in-frame clones and is missing some. This sample has approximately 60,000 clones; approximately 90% occur once, and the top ten carry around 13%. The V call is TRBV27, the J call TRBJ1-5; possible D gene TRBD1, 5 bases. The source is a human donor with classical Hodgkin lymphoma. Sequences were derived from peripheral blood mononuclear cells (PBMCs), sampled at baseline. CDR3 loop: CASSLHSGTSVPQHF. DNA of the CDR3: TGTGCCAGCAGTTTACATTCCGGGACGTCTGTGCCCCAGCATTTT.